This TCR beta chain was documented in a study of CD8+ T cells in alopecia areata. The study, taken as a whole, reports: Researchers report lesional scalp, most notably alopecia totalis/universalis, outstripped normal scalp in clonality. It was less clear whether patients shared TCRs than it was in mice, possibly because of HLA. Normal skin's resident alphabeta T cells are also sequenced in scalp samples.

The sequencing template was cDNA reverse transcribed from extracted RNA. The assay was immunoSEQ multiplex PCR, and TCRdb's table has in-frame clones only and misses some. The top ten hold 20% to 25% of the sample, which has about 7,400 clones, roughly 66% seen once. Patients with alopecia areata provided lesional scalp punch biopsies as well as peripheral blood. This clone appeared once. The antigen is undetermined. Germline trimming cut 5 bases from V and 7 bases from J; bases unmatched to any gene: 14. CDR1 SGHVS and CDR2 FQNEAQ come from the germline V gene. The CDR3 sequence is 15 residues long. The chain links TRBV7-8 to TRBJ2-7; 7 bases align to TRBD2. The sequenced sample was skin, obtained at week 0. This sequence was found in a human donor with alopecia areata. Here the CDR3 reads CASSDTSVLAKEQYF. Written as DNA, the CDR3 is TGTGCCAGCAGCGATACTAGCGTGCTAGCCAAAGAGCAGTACTTC.